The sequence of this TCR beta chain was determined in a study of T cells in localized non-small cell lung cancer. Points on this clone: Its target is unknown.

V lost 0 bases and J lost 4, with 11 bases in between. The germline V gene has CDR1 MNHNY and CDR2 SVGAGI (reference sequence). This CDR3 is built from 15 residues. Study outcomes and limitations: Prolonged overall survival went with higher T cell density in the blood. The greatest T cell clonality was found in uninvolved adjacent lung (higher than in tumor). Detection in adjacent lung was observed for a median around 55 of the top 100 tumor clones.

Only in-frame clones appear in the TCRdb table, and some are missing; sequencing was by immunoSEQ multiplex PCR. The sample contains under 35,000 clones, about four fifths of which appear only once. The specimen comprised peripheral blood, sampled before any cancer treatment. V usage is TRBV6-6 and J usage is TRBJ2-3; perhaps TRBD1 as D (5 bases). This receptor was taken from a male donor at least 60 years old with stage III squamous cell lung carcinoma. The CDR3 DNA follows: TGTGCCAGCAGTTACTCGACAGAGTTTTCAGATACGCAGTATTTT. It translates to CASSYSTEFSDTQYF.